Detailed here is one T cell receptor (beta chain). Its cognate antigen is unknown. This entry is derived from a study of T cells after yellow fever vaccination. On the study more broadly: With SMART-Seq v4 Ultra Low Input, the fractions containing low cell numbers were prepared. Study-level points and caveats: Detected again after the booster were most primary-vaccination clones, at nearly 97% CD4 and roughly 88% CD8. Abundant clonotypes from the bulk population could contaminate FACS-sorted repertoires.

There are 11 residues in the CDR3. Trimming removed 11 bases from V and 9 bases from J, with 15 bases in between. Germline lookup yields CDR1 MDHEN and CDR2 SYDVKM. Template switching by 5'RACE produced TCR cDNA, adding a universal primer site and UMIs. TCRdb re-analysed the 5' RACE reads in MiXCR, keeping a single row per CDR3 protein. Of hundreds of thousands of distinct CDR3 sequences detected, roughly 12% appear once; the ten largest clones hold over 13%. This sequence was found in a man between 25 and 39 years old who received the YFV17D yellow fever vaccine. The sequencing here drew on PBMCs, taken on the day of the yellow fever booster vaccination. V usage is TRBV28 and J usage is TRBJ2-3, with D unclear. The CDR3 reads CAVGTGRTQYF. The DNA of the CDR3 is TGTGCCGTCGGTACCGGCAGAACGCAGTATTTT.